This paragraph covers one T cell receptor beta chain sequence. The sample comes from a study of shared T cell receptors in the human thymus. Method: immunoSEQ multiplex PCR; TCRdb's copy keeps in-frame clones and lacks some. The table includes about 540,000 clones, approximately 80% detected once. CDR1 and CDR2 from the germline V gene are MDHEN and SYDVKM. The CDR3 is made up of 16 amino acids. V was pared by 6 bases and J by 3 bases, with 14 bases of the junction left unmatched. Another study also made use of these data, one on human thymus T cells.

Input material: thymocytes. The V call is TRBV28, the J call TRBJ2-7, with 7 bases lining up with TRBD2. The sequence was obtained from a boy younger than two with a congenital heart defect. The CDR3 DNA reads as TGTGCCAGCAGCCAAGGCGGACTAGACGATGACTACGAGCAGTACTTC. It specifies CASSQGGLDDDYEQYF.